This T cell receptor beta chain was retrieved from a study of identical twins. MiXCR was run by TCRdb on the 5' RACE reads, yielding one entry per CDR3 protein. The table shows about 660,000 distinct CDR3 sequences, with less than 10% occurring only once. Every one of the donors was a healthy Caucasian. V lost 4 bases, J lost 8 bases, and 6 bases stayed unmatched. The CDR3 spans 13 residues. Germline values: CDR1 SGHRS, CDR2 YFSETQ. In addition, the sample was reused for a study of yellow fever vaccine responses in identical twins.

This chain joins TRBV5-1 and TRBJ1-1; 9 positions match TRBD1. This TCR derives from a woman under 30 in good health. The sample was PBMCs. The CDR3 bases are TGCGCCAGCAGCAGGGACAGGGTAAGGGAAGCTTTCTTT. Encoded protein: CASSRDRVREAFF.